This TCR beta chain was profiled in a study of monozygotic twins with inflammatory bowel disease. No T cells were sorted before total RNA was taken from whole blood. Study-level findings and limits: Healthy co-twins exceeded IBD patients in TCRbeta diversity as measured by inverse Simpson. Individual T cell subtypes were not distinguishable. Differing immunosuppressive treatments may have added variability to patient repertoires.

Concerning this clonotype: Its antigen is unidentified.

The CDR3 runs to 11 residues. TCRdb re-called the 5' RACE reads; every CDR3 protein appears as one record, without DNA. Found here are approximately 390,000 distinct CDR3 sequences; the top ten clones hold more than 2%. The chain combines TRBV12-3 or TRBV12-4 with TRBJ1-1. The receptor was isolated from a human donor with ulcerative colitis or Crohn's disease, or a healthy co-twin of an affected twin (not recorded which). Sequencing input: blood. CDR3 region: CASSPKEEAFF.